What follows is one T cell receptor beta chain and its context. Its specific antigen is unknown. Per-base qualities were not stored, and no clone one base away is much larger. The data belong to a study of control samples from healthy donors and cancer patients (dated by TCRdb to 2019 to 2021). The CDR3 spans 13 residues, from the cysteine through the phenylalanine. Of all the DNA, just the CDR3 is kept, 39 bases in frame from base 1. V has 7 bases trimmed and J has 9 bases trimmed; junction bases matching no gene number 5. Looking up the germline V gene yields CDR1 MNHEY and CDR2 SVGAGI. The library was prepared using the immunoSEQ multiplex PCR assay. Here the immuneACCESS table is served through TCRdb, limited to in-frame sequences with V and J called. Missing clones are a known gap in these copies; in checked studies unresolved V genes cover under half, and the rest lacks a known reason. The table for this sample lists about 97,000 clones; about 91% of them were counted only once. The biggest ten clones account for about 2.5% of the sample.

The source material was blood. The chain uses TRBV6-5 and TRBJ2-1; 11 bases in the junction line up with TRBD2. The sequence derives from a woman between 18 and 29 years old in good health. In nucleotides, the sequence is TGTGCCAGCAAACGACTAGCGGGATCTGAGCAGTTCTTC. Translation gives CASKRLAGSEQFF.